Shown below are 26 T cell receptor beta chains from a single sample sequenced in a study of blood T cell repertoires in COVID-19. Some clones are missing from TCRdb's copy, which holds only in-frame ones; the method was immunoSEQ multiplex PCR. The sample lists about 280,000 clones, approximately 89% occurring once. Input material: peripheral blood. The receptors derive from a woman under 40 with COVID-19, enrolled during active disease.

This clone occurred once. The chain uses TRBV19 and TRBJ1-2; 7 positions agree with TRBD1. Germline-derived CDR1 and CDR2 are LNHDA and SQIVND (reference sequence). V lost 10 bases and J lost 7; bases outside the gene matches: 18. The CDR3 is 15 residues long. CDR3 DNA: TGTGCCATTTCCCCACCCCGATTGACAGGGACTGGCTACACCTTC. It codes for CAISPPRLTGTGYTF.

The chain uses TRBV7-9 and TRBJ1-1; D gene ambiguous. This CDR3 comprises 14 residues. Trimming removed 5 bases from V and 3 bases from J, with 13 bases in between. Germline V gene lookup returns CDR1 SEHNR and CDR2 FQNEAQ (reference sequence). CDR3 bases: TGTGCCAGCAGCAGGCCCTTTCGGGACACTGAAGCTTTCTTT. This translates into CASSRPFRDTEAFF.

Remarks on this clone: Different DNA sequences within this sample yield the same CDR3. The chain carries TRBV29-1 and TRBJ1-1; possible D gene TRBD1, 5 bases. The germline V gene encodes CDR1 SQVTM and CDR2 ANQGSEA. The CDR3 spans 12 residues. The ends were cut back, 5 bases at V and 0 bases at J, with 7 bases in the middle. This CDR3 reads CSVQGMNTEAFF. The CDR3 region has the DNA TGCAGCGTTCAGGGTATGAACACTGAAGCTTTCTTT.

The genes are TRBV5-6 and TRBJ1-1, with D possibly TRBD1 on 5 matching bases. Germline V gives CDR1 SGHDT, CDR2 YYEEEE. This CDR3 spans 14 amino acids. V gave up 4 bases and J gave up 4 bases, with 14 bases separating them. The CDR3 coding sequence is TGTGCCAGCAGCCGCGGGGGTTGGGGCACTGAAGCTTTCTTT. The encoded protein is CASSRGGWGTEAFF.

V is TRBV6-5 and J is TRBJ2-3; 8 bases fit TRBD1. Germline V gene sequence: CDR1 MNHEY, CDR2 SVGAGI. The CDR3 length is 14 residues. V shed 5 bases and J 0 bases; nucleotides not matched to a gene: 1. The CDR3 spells CASSHRGSTDTQYF. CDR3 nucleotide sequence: TGTGCCAGCAGTCACAGGGGGAGCACAGATACGCAGTATTTT.

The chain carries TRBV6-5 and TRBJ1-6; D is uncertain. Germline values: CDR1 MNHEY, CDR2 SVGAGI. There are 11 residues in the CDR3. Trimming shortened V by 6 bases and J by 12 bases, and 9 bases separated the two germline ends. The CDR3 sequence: CASSQELPLHF. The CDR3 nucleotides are TGTGCCAGCAGCCAAGAACTACCCCTCCACTTT.

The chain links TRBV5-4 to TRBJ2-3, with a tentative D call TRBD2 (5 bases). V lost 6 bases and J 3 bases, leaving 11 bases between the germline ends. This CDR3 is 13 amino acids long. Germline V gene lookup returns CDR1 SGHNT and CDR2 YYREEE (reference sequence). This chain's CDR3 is CASKREATDTQYF. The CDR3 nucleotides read TGTGCCAGCAAGAGGGAAGCAACAGATACGCAGTATTTT.

The CDR3: CASSFKGAGEQYF. CDR3 sequence (DNA): TGTGCCAGCAGTTTTAAGGGGGCGGGGGAGCAGTACTTC. The chain combines TRBV27 with TRBJ2-7, with D tentatively TRBD1 (7 bases). Germline V lookup: CDR1 MNHEY, CDR2 SMNVEV (reference sequence). The CDR3 is 13 amino acids. Trimming took off 3 bases at V and 7 bases at J, with 13 bases between the two ends.

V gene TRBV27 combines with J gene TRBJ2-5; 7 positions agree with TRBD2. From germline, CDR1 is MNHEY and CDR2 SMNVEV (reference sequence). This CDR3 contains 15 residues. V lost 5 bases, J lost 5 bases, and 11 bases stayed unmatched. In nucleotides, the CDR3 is TGTGCCAGCAGTATCCGGGGGGACCCCCCGGAGACCCAGTACTTC. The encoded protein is CASSIRGDPPETQYF.

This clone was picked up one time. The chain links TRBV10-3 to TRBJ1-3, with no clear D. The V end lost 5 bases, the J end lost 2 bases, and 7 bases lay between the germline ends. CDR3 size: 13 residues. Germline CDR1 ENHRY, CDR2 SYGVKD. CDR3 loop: CAISHPPGNTIYF. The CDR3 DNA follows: TGTGCCATCAGTCATCCCCCTGGAAACACCATATATTTT.

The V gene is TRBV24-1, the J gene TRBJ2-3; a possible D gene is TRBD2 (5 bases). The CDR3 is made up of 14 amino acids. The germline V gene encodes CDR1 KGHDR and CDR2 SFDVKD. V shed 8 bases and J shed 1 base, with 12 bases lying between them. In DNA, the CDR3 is TGTGCCACCAAGAAGGGAGCGGGCACAGATACGCAGTATTTT. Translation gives CATKKGAGTDTQYF.

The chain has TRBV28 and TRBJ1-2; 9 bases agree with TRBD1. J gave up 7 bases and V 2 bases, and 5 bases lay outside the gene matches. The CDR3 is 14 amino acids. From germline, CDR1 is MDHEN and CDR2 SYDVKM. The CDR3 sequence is CASSLHGQGFGYTF. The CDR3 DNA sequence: TGTGCCAGCAGTTTACATGGACAGGGGTTTGGCTACACCTTC.

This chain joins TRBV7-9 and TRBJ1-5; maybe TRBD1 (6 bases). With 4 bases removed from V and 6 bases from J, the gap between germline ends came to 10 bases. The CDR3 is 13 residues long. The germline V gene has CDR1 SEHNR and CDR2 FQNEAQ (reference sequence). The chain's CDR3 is CASSSRGRQPQHF. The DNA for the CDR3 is TGTGCCAGCAGCTCCAGGGGACGTCAGCCCCAGCATTTT. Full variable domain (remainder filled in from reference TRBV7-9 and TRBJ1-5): DTGVSQNPRHKITKRGQNVTFRCDPISEHNRLYWYRQTLGQGPEFLTYFQNEAQLEKSRLLSDRFSAERPKGSFSTLEIQRTEQGDSAMYLCASSSRGRQPQHFGDGTRLSIL.

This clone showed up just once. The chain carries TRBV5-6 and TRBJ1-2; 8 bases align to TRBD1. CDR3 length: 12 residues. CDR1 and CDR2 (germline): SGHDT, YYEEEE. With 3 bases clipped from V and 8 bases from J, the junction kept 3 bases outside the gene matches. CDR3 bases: TGTGCCAGCAGCTATGACAGGGGAGGCTACACCTTC. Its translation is CASSYDRGGYTF.

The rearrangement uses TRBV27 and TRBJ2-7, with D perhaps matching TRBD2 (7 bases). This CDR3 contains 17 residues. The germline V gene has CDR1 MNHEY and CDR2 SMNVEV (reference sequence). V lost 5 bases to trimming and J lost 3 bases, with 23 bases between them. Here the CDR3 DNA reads TGTGCCAGCAGTCAATTCCCCCGAGGGGGGACTAACTACGAGCAGTACTTC. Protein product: CASSQFPRGGTNYEQYF.

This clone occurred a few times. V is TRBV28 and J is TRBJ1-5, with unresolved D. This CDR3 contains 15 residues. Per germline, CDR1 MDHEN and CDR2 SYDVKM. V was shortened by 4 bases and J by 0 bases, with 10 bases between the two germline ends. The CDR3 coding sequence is TGTGCCAGCAGTTCCGGGGTTAATAGCAATCAGCCCCAGCATTTT. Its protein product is CASSSGVNSNQPQHF.

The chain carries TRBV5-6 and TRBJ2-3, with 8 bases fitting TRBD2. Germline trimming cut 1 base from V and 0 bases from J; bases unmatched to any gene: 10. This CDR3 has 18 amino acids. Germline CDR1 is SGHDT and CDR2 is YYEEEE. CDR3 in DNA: TGTGCCAGCAGCTTGCTTAGCGGGGCACACACTAGCACAGATACGCAGTATTTT. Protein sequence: CASSLLSGAHTSTDTQYF.

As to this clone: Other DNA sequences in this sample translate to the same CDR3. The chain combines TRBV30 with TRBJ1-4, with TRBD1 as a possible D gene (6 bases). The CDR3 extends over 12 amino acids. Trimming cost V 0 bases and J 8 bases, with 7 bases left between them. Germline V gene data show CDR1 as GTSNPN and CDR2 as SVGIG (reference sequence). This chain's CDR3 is CAWSVGGEKLFF. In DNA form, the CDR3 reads TGTGCCTGGAGTGTAGGGGGAGAAAAACTGTTTTTT.

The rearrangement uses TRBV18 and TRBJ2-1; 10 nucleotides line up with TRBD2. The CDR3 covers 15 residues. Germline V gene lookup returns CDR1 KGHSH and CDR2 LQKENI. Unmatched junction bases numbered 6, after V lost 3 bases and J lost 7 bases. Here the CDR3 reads CASSPLSGGENEQFF. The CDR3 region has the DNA TGTGCCAGCTCACCTCTAAGCGGGGGGGAAAATGAGCAGTTCTTC.

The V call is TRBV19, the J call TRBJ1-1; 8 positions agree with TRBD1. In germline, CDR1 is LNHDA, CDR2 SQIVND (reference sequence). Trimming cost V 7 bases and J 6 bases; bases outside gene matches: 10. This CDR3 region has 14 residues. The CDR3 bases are TGTGCCAGTAATTCACAGGGGGATCACGCTGAAGCTTTCTTT. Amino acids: CASNSQGDHAEAFF.

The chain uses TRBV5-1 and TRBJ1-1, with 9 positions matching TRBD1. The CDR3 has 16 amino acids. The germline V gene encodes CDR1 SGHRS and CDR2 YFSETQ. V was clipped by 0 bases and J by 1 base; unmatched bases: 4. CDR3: CASSLAGQGPNTEAFF. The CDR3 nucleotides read TGCGCCAGCAGCTTGGCGGGACAGGGCCCGAACACTGAAGCTTTCTTT.

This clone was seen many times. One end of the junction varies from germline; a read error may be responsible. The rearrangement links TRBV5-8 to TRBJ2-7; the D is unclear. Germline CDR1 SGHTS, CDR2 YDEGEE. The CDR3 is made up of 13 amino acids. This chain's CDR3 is CASSLDSSYAQYF. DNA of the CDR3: TGTGCCAGCAGCTTGGACAGTTCCTACGCGCAGTACTTC.

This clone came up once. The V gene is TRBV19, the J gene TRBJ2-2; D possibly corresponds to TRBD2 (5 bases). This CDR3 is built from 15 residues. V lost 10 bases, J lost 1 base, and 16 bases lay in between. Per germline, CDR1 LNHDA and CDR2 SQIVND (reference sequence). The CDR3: CATLEGGLNTGELFF. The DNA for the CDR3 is TGTGCCACCCTCGAGGGTGGCCTGAACACCGGGGAGCTGTTTTTT.

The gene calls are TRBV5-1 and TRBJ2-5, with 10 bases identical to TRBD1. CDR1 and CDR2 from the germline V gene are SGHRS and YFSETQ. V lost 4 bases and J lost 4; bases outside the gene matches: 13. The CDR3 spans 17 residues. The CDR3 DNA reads TGCGCCAGCAGCCCCGCATCCGGGACAGGGGTCTTAGAGACCCAGTACTTC. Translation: CASSPASGTGVLETQYF.

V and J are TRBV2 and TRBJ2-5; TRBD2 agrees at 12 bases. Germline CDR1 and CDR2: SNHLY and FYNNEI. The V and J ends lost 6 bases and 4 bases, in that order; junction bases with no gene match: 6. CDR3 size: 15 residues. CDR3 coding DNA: TGTGCCAGCAGGGCTCCGGGACTAGCGGGAGAGACCCAGTACTTC. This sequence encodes CASRAPGLAGETQYF.

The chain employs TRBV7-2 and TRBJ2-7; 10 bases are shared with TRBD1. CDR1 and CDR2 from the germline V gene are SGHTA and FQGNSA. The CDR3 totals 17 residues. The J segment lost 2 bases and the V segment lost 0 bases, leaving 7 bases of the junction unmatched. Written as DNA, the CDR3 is TGTGCCAGCAGCTTAGCCCGTGCCGGGACAGGGGCCTACGAGCAGTACTTC. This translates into CASSLARAGTGAYEQYF. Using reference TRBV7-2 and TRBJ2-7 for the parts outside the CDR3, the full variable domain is GAGVSQSPSNKVTEKGKDVELRCDPISGHTALYWYRQSLGQGLEFLIYFQGNSAPDKSGLPSDRFSAERTGGSVSTLTIQRTQQEDSAVYLCASSLARAGTGAYEQYFGPGTRLTVT.